The rows below give T cell receptor beta chains drawn from one sample of a study of early T cells in non-severe SARS-CoV-2 infection. TCRdb recomputed calls from the 5' RACE reads with MiXCR, one row per CDR3 protein. The sample has some 70,000 distinct CDR3 sequences, more than 10% seen once; the top ten hold around 3.8%. Sequencing input: whole blood. The receptors originated from an adult who was a healthcare worker with PCR-confirmed SARS-CoV-2 infection or an uninfected control (not recorded which). Each CDR3 is given with its conserved first and last residue. The D gene is left open where the match is weak. Size values are once, few and many counts, or a class for expanded clones, and some rows have none.

CDR3 DNA: TGTGCCAGCTCGCCCGACAGGGCCTCCTACGAGCAGTACTTC
CDR3 protein: CASSPDRASYEQYF
J gene: TRBJ2-7
clone size: .
D gene: TRBD1
V gene: TRBV18

CDR3 DNA: TGTGCCAGCAGACTCGGGTCCGGGGCCCAAGAGACCCAGTACTTC
CDR3 protein: CASRLGSGAQETQYF
J gene: TRBJ2-5
clone size: many
D gene: .
V gene: TRBV7-6

CDR3 DNA: TGTGCCAGCAGCACCTCGAAAAAGGGGCTTTTGGGTTATGGCTACACCTTC
CDR3 protein: CASSTSKKGLLGYGYTF
J gene: TRBJ1-2
clone size: many
D gene: .
V gene: TRBV5-8

CDR3 DNA: TGTGCCAGCAGTTTAAGACGGGACAGCTCCTACAATGAGCAGTTCTTC
CDR3 protein: CASSLRRDSSYNEQFF
J gene: TRBJ2-1
clone size: many
D gene: TRBD1
V gene: TRBV28

CDR3 DNA: TGTGCCAGCACCGGACAGGGAAAAGAGACCCAGTACTTC
CDR3 protein: CASTGQGKETQYF
J gene: TRBJ2-5
clone size: few
D gene: TRBD1
V gene: TRBV2

CDR3 DNA: TGTGCCAGTAGTCCCCCAGGAGGGGGAGAGTACTTC
CDR3 protein: CASSPPGGGEYF
J gene: TRBJ2-7
clone size: few
D gene: .
V gene: TRBV19

CDR3 DNA: TGTGCCAGCAGCTTGGGGCAGGAGCAGTACTTC
CDR3 protein: CASSLGQEQYF
J gene: TRBJ2-7
clone size: many
D gene: .
V gene: TRBV11-2

CDR3 DNA: TGTGCCAGCAGCGTAGACAGGGGTAGCTCACCCCTCCACTTT
CDR3 protein: CASSVDRGSSPLHF
J gene: TRBJ1-6
clone size: .
D gene: TRBD1
V gene: TRBV9

CDR3 DNA: TGTGCCAGCAGCCACTTCACAGATACGCAGTATTTT
CDR3 protein: CASSHFTDTQYF
J gene: TRBJ2-3
clone size: many
D gene: .
V gene: TRBV3-1

CDR3 DNA: TGTGCCAGCAGTGAACGGCGGCCGGGGCCCCAGCATTTT
CDR3 protein: CASSERRPGPQHF
J gene: TRBJ1-5
clone size: few
D gene: .
V gene: TRBV6-1

CDR3 DNA: TGCAGCGTAGGACAGGGAGACTTAGGGAATGAGCAGTTCTTC
CDR3 protein: CSVGQGDLGNEQFF
J gene: TRBJ2-1
clone size: many
D gene: TRBD1
V gene: TRBV29-1

CDR3 DNA: TGCGCCAGCAGCTTGTCCAGCGGGAGGGCGAAGGAGCAGTTCTTC
CDR3 protein: CASSLSSGRAKEQFF
J gene: TRBJ2-1
clone size: many
D gene: TRBD2
V gene: TRBV5-1

CDR3 DNA: TGTGCCAGCAGTCCCACCGGGACTAGCGGGAGGGCCGTTAACAATGAGCAGTTCTTC
CDR3 protein: CASSPTGTSGRAVNNEQFF
J gene: TRBJ2-1
clone size: few
D gene: TRBD2
V gene: TRBV5-4

CDR3 DNA: TGCAGTGCTAGGGGCCTGGGACAGGGGAACTATGGCTACACCTTC
CDR3 protein: CSARGLGQGNYGYTF
J gene: TRBJ1-2
clone size: .
D gene: TRBD1
V gene: TRBV20-1

CDR3 DNA: TGTGCCAGCAGCCCCCCCAGTTCTAACTATGGCTACACCTTC
CDR3 protein: CASSPPSSNYGYTF
J gene: TRBJ1-2
clone size: many
D gene: .
V gene: TRBV5-4

CDR3 DNA: TGCGCCAGCAGTAGGGACAGGAATTACAATGAGCAGTTCTTC
CDR3 protein: CASSRDRNYNEQFF
J gene: TRBJ2-1
clone size: many
D gene: TRBD1
V gene: TRBV5-1

CDR3 DNA: TGCAGCGTTGTTATGGGAGAAAAACTGTTTTTT
CDR3 protein: CSVVMGEKLFF
J gene: TRBJ1-4
clone size: many
D gene: .
V gene: TRBV29-1

CDR3 DNA: TGTGCCAGCAGCATAGGGACAGGGTCCCCCTACGAGCAGTACTTC
CDR3 protein: CASSIGTGSPYEQYF
J gene: TRBJ2-7
clone size: many
D gene: TRBD1
V gene: TRBV9

CDR3 DNA: TGTGCCAGTCCTCTCTTACGACCGGAGTACTTC
CDR3 protein: CASPLLRPEYF
J gene: TRBJ2-7
clone size: many
D gene: .
V gene: TRBV25-1

CDR3 DNA: TGTGCCAGCAGCTTGGAAGTGGGGCCAGCCTACGAGCAGTACTTC
CDR3 protein: CASSLEVGPAYEQYF
J gene: TRBJ2-7
clone size: many
D gene: .
V gene: TRBV11-1

CDR3 DNA: TGTGCCAGCAGACACCCTTGGACAGGGGCGGATGGCTATGGCTACACCTTC
CDR3 protein: CASRHPWTGADGYGYTF
J gene: TRBJ1-2
clone size: many
D gene: TRBD1
V gene: TRBV2

CDR3 DNA: TGTGCCAGCAGTACGGGACTAGCGGCGGAGCAGTACTTC
CDR3 protein: CASSTGLAAEQYF
J gene: TRBJ2-7
clone size: .
D gene: TRBD2
V gene: TRBV12-3/TRBV12-4

CDR3 DNA: TGTGCCAGCAGGGGAGCGGGAGTGGACGGAGAGACCCAGTACTTC
CDR3 protein: CASRGAGVDGETQYF
J gene: TRBJ2-5
clone size: many
D gene: TRBD2
V gene: TRBV27

CDR3 DNA: TGTGCCAGCACCCAGAATGAAAAACTGTTTTTT
CDR3 protein: CASTQNEKLFF
J gene: TRBJ1-4
clone size: many
D gene: .
V gene: TRBV28

CDR3 DNA: TGCAGCGGGTCCAAAGGAACTAGCGGTAATGAGCAGTTCTTC
CDR3 protein: CSGSKGTSGNEQFF
J gene: TRBJ2-1
clone size: .
D gene: TRBD2
V gene: TRBV29-1

CDR3 DNA: TGTGCCAGCAGCTTAGGTCCCGCTAGCGGGAGAGGTGAGCAGTACTTC
CDR3 protein: CASSLGPASGRGEQYF
J gene: TRBJ2-7
clone size: many
D gene: TRBD2
V gene: TRBV7-6

CDR3 DNA: TGCGCCAGCAGCTTGGAAGGGGGTAATCAGCCCCAGCATTTT
CDR3 protein: CASSLEGGNQPQHF
J gene: TRBJ1-5
clone size: many
D gene: .
V gene: TRBV5-1

CDR3 DNA: TGTGCCAGCAGCGTAAACGGGCGAGAGACCCAGTACTTC
CDR3 protein: CASSVNGRETQYF
J gene: TRBJ2-5
clone size: few
D gene: .
V gene: TRBV9

CDR3 DNA: TGTGCCAGCAGTCCATTAGGGCGAGACAGTGACATTCAGTACTTC
CDR3 protein: CASSPLGRDSDIQYF
J gene: TRBJ2-4
clone size: many
D gene: .
V gene: TRBV28

CDR3 DNA: TGTGCCTGGCGTCATACGACAACGGAAGCTTTCTTT
CDR3 protein: CAWRHTTTEAFF
J gene: TRBJ1-1
clone size: many
D gene: .
V gene: TRBV30

CDR3 DNA: TGTGCCAGCAGCCTGACCCGGAACACTGAAGCTTTCTTT
CDR3 protein: CASSLTRNTEAFF
J gene: TRBJ1-1
clone size: many
D gene: .
V gene: TRBV7-9